This T cell receptor beta chain was observed in a study of cytomegalovirus exposure and HLA in healthy donors. The PCR made use of 60 Vbeta and 13 Jbeta primers. Sequencing was performed with immunoSEQ multiplex PCR; in TCRdb, only in-frame clones are kept and a portion is missing. The sample holds roughly 77,000 clones. The CDR3 is made up of 18 amino acids. The ends lost 1 base at V and 5 bases at J; junction bases unmatched: 10. CDR1 is MDHEN and CDR2 is SYDVKM in the germline V gene. The TCR originated in a man under 40 in good health and CMV-seronegative. The chain has TRBV28 and TRBJ1-5, with 11 nucleotides matching TRBD1. The sequenced sample was PBMCs. The CDR3: CASSLSPGTGGRYQPQHF. For the CDR3, the DNA is TGTGCCAGCAGTTTATCCCCCGGGACAGGGGGTCGGTATCAGCCCCAGCATTTT. The full variable domain, its missing parts supplied by reference TRBV28 and TRBJ1-5, is DVKVTQSSRYLVKRTGEKVFLECVQDMDHENMFWYRQDPGLGLRLIYFSYDVKMKEKGDIPEGYSVSREKKERFSLILESASTNQTSMYLCASSLSPGTGGRYQPQHFGDGTRLSIL.